This TCR beta chain is drawn from a study of a mutant IDH1 vaccine in newly diagnosed glioma. Overall study: Among treated patients, about 62% were male and approximately 40% female, and mean age was about 39 years.

The repertoire was sequenced with immunoSEQ multiplex PCR; TCRdb's copy has only in-frame clones and lacks some. Of 73,000 or so clones listed, roughly 84% are singletons. Time point indicated: week 35, safety follow-up. In the vaccine, a single dose held 300 ug of the mutant IDH1 20-mer peptide, along with topical imiquimod. J was trimmed by 0 bases and V by 6 bases; bases with no gene match: 12. Germline V gene lookup returns CDR1 MDHEN and CDR2 SYDVKM. This CDR3 is 17 amino acids long. This clone was observed a single time. Its antigen is not known. This receptor was obtained from a man between 18 and 29 years old with glioma. V and J are TRBV28 and TRBJ1-1; 8 bases align to TRBD1. The material sequenced was PBMCs, taken from a glioma patient whose treatment included an IDH1 peptide vaccine. CDR3 protein: CASSPYGQGLLNTEAFF. DNA of the CDR3: TGTGCCAGCAGCCCCTACGGACAGGGATTATTGAACACTGAAGCTTTCTTT. Looking up the rest from reference TRBV28 and TRBJ1-1 gives the full variable domain: DVKVTQSSRYLVKRTGEKVFLECVQDMDHENMFWYRQDPGLGLRLIYFSYDVKMKEKGDIPEGYSVSREKKERFSLILESASTNQTSMYLCASSPYGQGLLNTEAFFGQGTRLTVV.